Here is one T cell receptor (beta chain) with its context. Its antigen is currently not known. Per-base quality was not reported, and no clone a single base away is much larger than it. Library creation used the immunoSEQ multiplex PCR assay. In the paper's pipeline: A statistical classification framework was built to diagnose cytomegalovirus status from the catalog of TCR beta chain sequences. As stored in TCRdb, this immuneACCESS dataset retains in-frame rearrangements with V and J assigned. A fraction of the clones does not appear; measured against another copy, unresolved V genes explain less than half of the discrepancy, and the remainder lacks a known reason. Clonal size and the V and J genes are those of that table, whereas D and trimming came from the DNA. Across this sample there are fewer than 95,000 clones, with less than 95% seen only once. Of the sample, about 0.63% is held by the ten largest clones.

Separate from the approximately 730-subject first cohort, the validation cohort of 90 to 150 subjects was the group to which the donors belonged. According to the germline V gene, CDR1 reads MNHEY and CDR2 reads SVGAGI. After removal of 5 bases from V and 5 bases from J, the junction retains 7 bases not matched to a gene. Its CDR3 holds 14 amino acids, cysteine through phenylalanine. The CDR3 DNA has 42 bases and is translated from base 1. The data stem from a study of cytomegalovirus exposure and HLA in healthy donors (dated by TCRdb to the late 2010s). Looking at the study overall: According to a later analysis, one platform produced both the approximately 110 validation repertoires and the 700 or so repertoires of the first cohort. The aim of the study was to test whether cataloging public T cell receptors could identify signatures of past pathogen exposure. A separate validation cohort of roughly 110 different subjects was used in addition to the 666-subject first cohort. High-throughput TCR immunosequencing, statistical association of individual TCRs with disease status, and machine learning were combined to predict cytomegalovirus infection status.

Overall results and qualifications from the work: Of the cluster scores, approximately 94% were above 0 in a later analysis, which found that TCRs clustered in the first cohort also tended to co-occur in the approximately 130 validation repertoires. The authors suggested that the approach could potentially be generalized to other disease states and immunological phenotypes. In the study, 164 TCR beta chains were listed as associated with cytomegalovirus. In vitro tests confirmed that three of the cytomegalovirus-associated TCR beta chains recognize cytomegalovirus antigens. Across donors, most TCR sequences were observed very rarely, whereas some public TCRs were present in many individuals. The validation cohort had no HLA typing available for a later analysis, so co-occurrence within that cohort was assessed over all 120 or so repertoires. In both the original and validation cohorts, the classifier was reported to diagnose cytomegalovirus status with high specificity and sensitivity.

The TCR originated in a woman in her late teens or twenties in good health and CMV-seronegative. The sequenced sample was PBMCs. The sequence links TRBV6-5 to TRBJ2-7; 9 junctional bases match TRBD1. The nucleotide sequence reads as follows: TGTGCCAGCAGTACCCCGGGACAGGGTGACGAGCAGTACTTC. Its protein reads: CASSTPGQGDEQYF.